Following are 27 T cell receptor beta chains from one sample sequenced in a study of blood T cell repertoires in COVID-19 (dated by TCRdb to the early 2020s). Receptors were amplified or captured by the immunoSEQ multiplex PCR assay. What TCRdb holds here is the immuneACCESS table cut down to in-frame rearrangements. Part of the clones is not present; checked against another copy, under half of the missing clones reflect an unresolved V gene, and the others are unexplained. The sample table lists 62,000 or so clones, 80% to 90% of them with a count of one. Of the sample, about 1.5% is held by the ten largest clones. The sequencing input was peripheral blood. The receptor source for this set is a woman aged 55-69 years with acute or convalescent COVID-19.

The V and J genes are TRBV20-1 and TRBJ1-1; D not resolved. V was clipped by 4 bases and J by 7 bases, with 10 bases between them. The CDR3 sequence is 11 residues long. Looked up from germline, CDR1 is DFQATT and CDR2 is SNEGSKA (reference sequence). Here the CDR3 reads CSATRDREAFF. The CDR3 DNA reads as TGCAGTGCTACTCGGGATCGTGAAGCTTTCTTT.

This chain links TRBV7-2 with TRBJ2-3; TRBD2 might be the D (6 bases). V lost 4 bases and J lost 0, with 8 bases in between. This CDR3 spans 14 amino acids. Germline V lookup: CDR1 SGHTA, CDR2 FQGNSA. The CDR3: CASSSSGSTDTQYF. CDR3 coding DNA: TGTGCCAGCAGCTCCAGCGGGAGCACAGATACGCAGTATTTT.

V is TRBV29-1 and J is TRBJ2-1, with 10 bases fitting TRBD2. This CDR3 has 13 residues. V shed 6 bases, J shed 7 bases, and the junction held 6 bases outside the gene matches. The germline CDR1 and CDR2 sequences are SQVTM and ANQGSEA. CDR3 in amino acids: CSVASGGFNEQFF. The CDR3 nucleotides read TGCAGCGTCGCTAGCGGGGGCTTTAATGAGCAGTTCTTC.

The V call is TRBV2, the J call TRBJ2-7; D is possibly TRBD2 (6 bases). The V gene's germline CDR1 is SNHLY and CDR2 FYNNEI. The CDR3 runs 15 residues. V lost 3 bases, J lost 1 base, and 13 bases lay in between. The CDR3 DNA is TGTGCCAGCAGTGACCTAGCGCGAAGTTCCTACGAGCAGTACTTC. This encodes CASSDLARSSYEQYF.

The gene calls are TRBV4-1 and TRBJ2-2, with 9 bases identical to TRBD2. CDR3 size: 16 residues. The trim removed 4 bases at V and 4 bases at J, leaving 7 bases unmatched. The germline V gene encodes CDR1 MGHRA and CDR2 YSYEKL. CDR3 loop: CASSLTSGFSTGELFF. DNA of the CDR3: TGCGCCAGCAGCCTGACTAGCGGTTTTAGCACCGGGGAGCTGTTTTTT.

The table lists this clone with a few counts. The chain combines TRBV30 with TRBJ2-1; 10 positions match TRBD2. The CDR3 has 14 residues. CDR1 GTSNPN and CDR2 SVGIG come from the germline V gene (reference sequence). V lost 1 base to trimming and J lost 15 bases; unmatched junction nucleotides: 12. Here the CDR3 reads CAWSGGSGRLAAFF. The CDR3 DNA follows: TGTGCCTGGAGTGGGGGTAGCGGGAGGCTGGCGGCGTTCTTC.

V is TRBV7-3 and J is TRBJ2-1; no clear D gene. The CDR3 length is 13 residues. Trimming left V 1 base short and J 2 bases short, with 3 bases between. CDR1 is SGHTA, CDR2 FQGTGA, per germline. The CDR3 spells CASSLRAYNEQFF. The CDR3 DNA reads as TGTGCCAGCAGCTTAAGAGCCTACAATGAGCAGTTCTTC.

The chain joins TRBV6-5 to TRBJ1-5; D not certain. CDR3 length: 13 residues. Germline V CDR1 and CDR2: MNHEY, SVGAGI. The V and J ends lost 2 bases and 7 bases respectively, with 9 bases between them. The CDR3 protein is CASSYDFRQPQHF. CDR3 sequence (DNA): TGTGCCAGCAGTTACGATTTCCGGCAGCCCCAGCATTTT.

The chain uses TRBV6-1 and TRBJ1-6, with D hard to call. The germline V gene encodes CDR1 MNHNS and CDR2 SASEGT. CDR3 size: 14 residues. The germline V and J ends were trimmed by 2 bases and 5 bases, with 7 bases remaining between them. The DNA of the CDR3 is TGTGCCAGCAGTGAAAGAGGGAATAATTCACCCCTCCACTTT. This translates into CASSERGNNSPLHF.

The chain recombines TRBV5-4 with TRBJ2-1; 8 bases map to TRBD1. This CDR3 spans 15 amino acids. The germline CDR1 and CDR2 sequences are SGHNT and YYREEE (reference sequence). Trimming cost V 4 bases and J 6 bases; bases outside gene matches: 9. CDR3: CASSAGGLAGNEQFF. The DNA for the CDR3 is TGTGCCAGCAGCGCAGGGGGCTTGGCGGGCAATGAGCAGTTCTTC.

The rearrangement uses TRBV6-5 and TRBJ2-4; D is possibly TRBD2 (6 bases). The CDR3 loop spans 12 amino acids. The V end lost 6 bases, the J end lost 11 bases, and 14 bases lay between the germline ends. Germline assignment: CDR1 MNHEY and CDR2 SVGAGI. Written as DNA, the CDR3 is TGTGCCAGCAGGGGAACTAGCTTGGTTCAGTACTTC. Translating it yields CASRGTSLVQYF.

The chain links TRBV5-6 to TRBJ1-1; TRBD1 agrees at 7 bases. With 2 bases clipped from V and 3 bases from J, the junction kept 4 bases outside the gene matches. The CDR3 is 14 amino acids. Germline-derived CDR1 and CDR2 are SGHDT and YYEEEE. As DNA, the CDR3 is TGTGCCAGCAGCTTTAACAGGGGTGACACTGAAGCTTTCTTT. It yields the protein CASSFNRGDTEAFF.

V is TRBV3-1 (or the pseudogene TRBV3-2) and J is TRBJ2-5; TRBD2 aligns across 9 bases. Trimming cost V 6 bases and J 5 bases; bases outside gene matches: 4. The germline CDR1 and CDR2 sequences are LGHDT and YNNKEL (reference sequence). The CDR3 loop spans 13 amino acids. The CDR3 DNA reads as TGTGCCAGCAGGCGGACTAGCGCTGAGACCCAGTACTTC. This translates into CASRRTSAETQYF.

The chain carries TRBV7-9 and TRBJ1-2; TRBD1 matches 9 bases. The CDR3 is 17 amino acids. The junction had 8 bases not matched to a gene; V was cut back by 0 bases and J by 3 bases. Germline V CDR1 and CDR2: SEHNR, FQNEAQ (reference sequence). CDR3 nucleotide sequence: TGTGCCAGCAGCTTAGCCGGGACAGGGTGGCACGACTATGGCTACACCTTC. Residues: CASSLAGTGWHDYGYTF.

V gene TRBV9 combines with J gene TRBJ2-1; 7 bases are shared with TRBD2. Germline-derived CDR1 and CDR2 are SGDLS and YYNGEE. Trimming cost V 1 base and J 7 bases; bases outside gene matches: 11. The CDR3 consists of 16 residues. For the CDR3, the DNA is TGTGCCAGCAGCGTAACGGCGGGGGAGCCTGGGAATGAGCAGTTCTTC. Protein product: CASSVTAGEPGNEQFF.

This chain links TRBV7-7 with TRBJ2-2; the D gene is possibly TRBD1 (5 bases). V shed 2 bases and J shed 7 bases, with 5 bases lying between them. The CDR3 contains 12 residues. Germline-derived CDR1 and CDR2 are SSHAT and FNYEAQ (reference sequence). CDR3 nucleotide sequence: TGTGCCAGCAGCTTAAGGGGCGGGGAGCTGTTTTTT. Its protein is CASSLRGGELFF.

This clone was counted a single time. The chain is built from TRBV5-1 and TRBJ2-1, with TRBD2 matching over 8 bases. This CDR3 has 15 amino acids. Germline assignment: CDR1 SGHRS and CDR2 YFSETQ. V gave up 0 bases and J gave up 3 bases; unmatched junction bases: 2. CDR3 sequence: CASSLEGLDYNEQFF. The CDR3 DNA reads TGCGCCAGCAGCTTGGAGGGACTAGACTACAATGAGCAGTTCTTC.

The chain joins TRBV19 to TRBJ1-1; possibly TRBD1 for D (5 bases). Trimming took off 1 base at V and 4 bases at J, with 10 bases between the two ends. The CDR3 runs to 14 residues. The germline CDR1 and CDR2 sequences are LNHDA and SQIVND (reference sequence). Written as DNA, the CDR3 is TGTGCCAGTAGTATAGGAAGGGGTAGCACTGAAGCTTTCTTT. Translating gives CASSIGRGSTEAFF.

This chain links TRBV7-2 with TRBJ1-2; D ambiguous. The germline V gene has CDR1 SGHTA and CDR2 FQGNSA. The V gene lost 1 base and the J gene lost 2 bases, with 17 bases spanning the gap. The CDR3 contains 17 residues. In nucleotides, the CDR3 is TGTGCCAGCAGCTTAGTGGCTAGGGATTCGGGGAACTATGGCTACACCTTC. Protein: CASSLVARDSGNYGYTF.

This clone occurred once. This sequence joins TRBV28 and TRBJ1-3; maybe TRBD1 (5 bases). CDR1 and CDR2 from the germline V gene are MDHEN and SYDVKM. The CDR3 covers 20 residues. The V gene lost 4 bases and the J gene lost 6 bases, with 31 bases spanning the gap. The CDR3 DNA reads TGTGCCAGCAGTTCCTTCCTTTTTCGAAACAGGTTGGTTCGTGCAAACACCATATATTTT. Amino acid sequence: CASSSFLFRNRLVRANTIYF.

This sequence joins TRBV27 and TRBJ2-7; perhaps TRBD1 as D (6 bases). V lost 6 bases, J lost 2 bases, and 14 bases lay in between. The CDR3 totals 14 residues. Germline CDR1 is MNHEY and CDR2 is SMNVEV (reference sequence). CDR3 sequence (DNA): TGTGCCAGCAGCCCTATACAGGGAGCCTACGAGCAGTACTTC. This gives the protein CASSPIQGAYEQYF.

The CDR3 here is CASSAPGLGFGTDTQYF. For the CDR3, the DNA is TGTGCCAGCAGCGCCCCGGGACTAGGGTTCGGCACAGATACGCAGTATTTT. The genes are TRBV5-6 and TRBJ2-3; 8 bases are a match to TRBD2. The CDR3 has 17 residues. Germline trimming cut 4 bases from V and 1 base from J; bases unmatched to any gene: 11. Germline V gene sequence: CDR1 SGHDT, CDR2 YYEEEE.

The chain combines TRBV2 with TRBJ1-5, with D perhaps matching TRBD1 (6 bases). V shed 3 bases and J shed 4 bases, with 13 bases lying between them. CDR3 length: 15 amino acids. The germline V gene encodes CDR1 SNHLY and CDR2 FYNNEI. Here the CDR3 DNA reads TGTGCCAGCAGTGAGGAAGACAGGACTAATCAGCCCCAGCATTTT. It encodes CASSEEDRTNQPQHF.

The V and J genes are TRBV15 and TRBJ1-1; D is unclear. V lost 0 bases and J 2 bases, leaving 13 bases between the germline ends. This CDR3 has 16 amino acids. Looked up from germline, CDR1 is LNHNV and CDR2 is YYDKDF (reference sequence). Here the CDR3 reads CATSRDSSSSNTEAFF. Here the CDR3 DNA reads TGTGCCACCAGCAGAGATAGTAGCAGCTCTAACACTGAAGCTTTCTTT.

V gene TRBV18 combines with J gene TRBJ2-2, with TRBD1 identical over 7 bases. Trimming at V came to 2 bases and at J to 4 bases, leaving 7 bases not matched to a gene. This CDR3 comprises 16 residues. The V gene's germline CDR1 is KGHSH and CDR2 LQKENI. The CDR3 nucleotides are TGTGCCAGCTCACCAAAGACAGGGCGCGTCACCGGGGAGCTGTTTTTT. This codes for CASSPKTGRVTGELFF.

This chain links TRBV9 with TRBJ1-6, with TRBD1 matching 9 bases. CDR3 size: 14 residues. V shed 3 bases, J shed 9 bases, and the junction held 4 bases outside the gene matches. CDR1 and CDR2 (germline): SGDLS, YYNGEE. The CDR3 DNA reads TGTGCCAGCAGCGCCACAGGGGGCATTTCACCCCTCCACTTT. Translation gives CASSATGGISPLHF.

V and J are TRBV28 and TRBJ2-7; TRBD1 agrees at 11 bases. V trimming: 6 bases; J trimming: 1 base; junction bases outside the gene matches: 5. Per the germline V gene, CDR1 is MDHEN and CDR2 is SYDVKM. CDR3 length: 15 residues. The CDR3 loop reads CASRGQGAPSYEQYF. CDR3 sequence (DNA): TGTGCCAGCAGAGGACAGGGGGCGCCATCCTACGAGCAGTACTTC.